Below, 10 T cell receptor beta chains from the same sample are listed, as sequenced in a study of T cells in Graves' hyperthyroidism and ophthalmopathy. The TCR beta CDR3 regions underwent amplification using RNA transcripts as the source. The primer set for the first-round RT-PCR of the TCR CDR3 was HTBI. TCRdb passed the multiplex PCR reads through MiXCR, listing each CDR3 protein once. The sample shows around 200,000 distinct CDR3 sequences, about 16% of them seen only once. The sample was blood. Every receptor here comes from a man between 40 and 49 years old with Graves' hyperthyroidism.

This clonotype was detected many times. The CDR3 sequence: CASSSVGKDTQYF. DNA for the CDR3: TGTGCCAGCTCCTCAGTCGGGAAAGATACGCAGTATTTT. V and J are TRBV18 and TRBJ2-3, with D possibly being TRBD2 (5 bases). From germline, CDR1 is KGHSH and CDR2 LQKENI. This CDR3 region has 13 residues. Trimming removed 6 bases at V and 5 bases at J, with 12 bases between.

This clonotype was observed many times. The chain joins TRBV27 to TRBJ2-3, with 10 bases fitting TRBD2. CDR3 length: 13 residues. With 9 bases clipped from V and 4 bases from J, the junction kept 4 bases outside the gene matches. Germline CDR1 MNHEY, CDR2 SMNVEV (reference sequence). As DNA, the CDR3 is TGTGCCAGTCAGCGGGGGGGCCCAGATACGCAGTATTTT. It specifies CASQRGGPDTQYF.

This clonotype was detected ten times or more. The chain employs TRBV28 and TRBJ2-7; D remains ambiguous. Germline CDR1 reads MDHEN; CDR2 reads SYDVKM. Trimming pared 6 bases from V and 5 bases from J, leaving 23 bases between. The CDR3 has 16 amino acids. The CDR3, as DNA: TGTGCCAGCAGACCACCTCCCGGACGGCTGGGTGACGAGCAGTACTTC. This translates into CASRPPPGRLGDEQYF.

This clonotype has ten or more counts. The chain recombines TRBV29-1 with TRBJ2-3; D gene ambiguous. CDR1 is SQVTM and CDR2 is ANQGSEA in the germline V gene. Trimming shortened V by 3 bases and J by 0 bases, and 7 bases separated the two germline ends. The length of the CDR3 is 13 residues. This CDR3 is CSVEGTSTDTQYF. CDR3 bases: TGCAGCGTTGAGGGCACTAGCACAGATACGCAGTATTTT.

This clonotype was detected a few times. This chain joins TRBV6-1 and TRBJ2-5; TRBD2 is a possible D gene (6 bases). Per germline, CDR1 MNHNS and CDR2 SASEGT. Trimming cost V 8 bases and J 5 bases, with 15 bases left between them. The CDR3 covers 13 residues. This chain's CDR3 is CASDPGLRETQYF. The CDR3 DNA reads as TGTGCCAGCGATCCGGGACTGAGGGAGACCCAGTACTTC.

This clonotype showed up many times. The chain has TRBV5-5 and TRBJ2-1; D unclear. The V gene lost 4 bases and the J gene lost 5 bases, with 16 bases spanning the gap. Germline CDR1 SGHKS, CDR2 YYEKEE (reference sequence). The CDR3 sequence is 15 residues long. CDR3 in DNA: TGTGCCAGCAGCCCCCCCCCCACGGCTAACAATGAGCAGTTCTTC. This encodes CASSPPPTANNEQFF.

This clonotype was observed many times. The CDR3 spells CASSLATGAVYEQYF. The CDR3 DNA reads as TGCGCCAGCAGCTTGGCCACGGGGGCCGTCTACGAGCAGTACTTC. The chain uses TRBV5-1 and TRBJ2-7, with D perhaps being TRBD1 or TRBD2 (6 bases each). The CDR3 length is 15 residues. Deletions cut 0 bases from V and 3 bases from J, with 13 bases between. Germline V gene sequence: CDR1 SGHRS, CDR2 YFSETQ.

Of note for this clonotype: One end of the junction does not line up with germline, which may come from a read error. The chain recombines TRBV20-1 with TRBJ2-7, with 9 bases lining up with TRBD2. This CDR3 comprises 16 residues. In germline, CDR1 is DFQATT, CDR2 SNEGSKA (reference sequence). The CDR3 here is CSARATRLAESYERYF. CDR3 bases: TGCAGTGCTAGAGCAACCCGACTAGCGGAATCCTACGAGCGGTACTTC.

This clonotype occurred many times. The chain couples TRBV7-2 to TRBJ1-1; possibly TRBD1 for D (5 bases). The germline gives CDR1 SGHTA, CDR2 FQGNSA. The ends were cut back, 4 bases at V and 1 base at J, with 13 bases in the middle. This CDR3 comprises 15 residues. In DNA form, the CDR3 reads TGTGCCAGCAGCTCACCCAGGGTCGGGAACACTGAAGCTTTCTTT. Translating it yields CASSSPRVGNTEAFF.

V is TRBV5-6 and J is TRBJ2-7; 13 positions match TRBD2. This CDR3 region has 18 residues. CDR1 and CDR2 from the germline V gene are SGHDT and YYEEEE. The trim removed 1 base at V and 2 bases at J, leaving 9 bases unmatched. For the CDR3, the DNA is TGTGCCAGCAGCTTGCCTAACCCTGGGACTAGCGGGACCTACGAGCAGTACTTC. Translated: CASSLPNPGTSGTYEQYF.